The clone carrying this T cell receptor (beta chain) was recorded a few times. Its antigen is unidentified. This sample was taken from a study of T cell responses to AZD1222 COVID-19 vaccine. The germline CDR1 and CDR2 sequences are MNHNS and SASEGT. The germline V and J ends were trimmed by 3 bases and 7 bases, with 10 bases remaining between them. There are 14 residues in the CDR3. Clones were read by immunoSEQ multiplex PCR, and TCRdb kept only the in-frame ones, dropping some. The sample holds about 150,000 clones, more than 90% seen once. General study findings and limits: None of the repertoires were sampled until the peak T cell response had passed.

The rearrangement uses TRBV6-1 and TRBJ1-6; a possible D gene is TRBD1 (6 bases). Material: peripheral blood, obtained on day 0 of AZD1222 vaccination. The clonotype comes from an adult in good health. The CDR3 nucleotides are TGTGCCAGCAGTGATCGCCAGGGGAATTCACCCCTCCACTTT. This sequence encodes CASSDRQGNSPLHF.